One and the same sample provided the 10 T cell receptor beta chains below, sequenced in a study of T cells after yellow fever vaccination. In TCRdb, the 5' RACE reads were re-called with MiXCR into one record per CDR3 protein. The sample consists of some 320,000 distinct CDR3 sequences, 8.7% of them appearing once. The specimen was PBMCs, collected on the day of the first yellow fever vaccination. These receptors were collected from a man aged 18 to 30 who received the YFV17D yellow fever vaccine.

The chain is built from TRBV7-6 and TRBJ2-7; D is possibly TRBD2 (6 bases). Trimming cost V 1 base and J 3 bases, with 16 bases left between them. The CDR3 extends over 16 amino acids. Germline V gene data show CDR1 as SGHVS and CDR2 as FNYEAQ. The CDR3 sequence is CASSLGRPGLFYEQYV. CDR3 DNA: TGTGCCAGCAGCTTAGGCCGACCGGGACTTTTCTACGAGCAGTACGTC.

This clonotype was picked up a small number of times. V usage is TRBV6-6 and J usage is TRBJ2-3; D call uncertain. This CDR3 contains 11 residues. Germline V lookup: CDR1 MNHNY, CDR2 SVGAGI (reference sequence). Trimming took 8 bases from V and 2 from J, leaving 5 bases between them. The CDR3 nucleotides read TGTGCCAGCGGATACACAGATACGCAGTATTTT. This codes for CASGYTDTQYF.

This clonotype was seen more than once but under ten times. This chain uses TRBV6-2 or TRBV6-3 with TRBJ1-1, with D maybe TRBD1 (6 bases). The CDR3 length is 13 residues. Trimming removed 5 bases at V and 4 bases at J, with 11 bases between. The germline V gene has CDR1 MNHEY and CDR2 SVGEGT. DNA for the CDR3: TGTGCCAGCAGTAGGGGGTATGGCACTGAAGCTTTCTTT. It yields the protein CASSRGYGTEAFF.

This clonotype was seen once. J is TRBJ1-4 and V is TRBV6-5; tentative D call: TRBD1 (5 bases). The tail of the sequence fits TRBJ2-2 better, so the J call may be wrong. The CDR3 spans 12 residues. The V gene's germline CDR1 is MNHEY and CDR2 SVGAGI. The CDR3: CASSQIGEELFF. The CDR3 coding sequence is TGTGCCAGCAGTCAGATAGGGGAGGAGCTGTTTTTT.

This clonotype was counted at least ten times. V gene TRBV20-1 combines with J gene TRBJ2-5; TRBD2 agrees at 7 bases. Looked up from germline, CDR1 is DFQATT and CDR2 is SNEGSKA (reference sequence). V shed 5 bases and J 10 bases; nucleotides not matched to a gene: 7. There are 11 residues in the CDR3. CDR3 sequence reads: CSAAGTTDQYF. Here the CDR3 DNA reads TGCAGTGCTGCCGGGACTACAGACCAGTACTTC.

This clonotype was detected only a few times. The chain uses TRBV7-2 and TRBJ1-6; tentative D call: TRBD1 (5 bases). V was shortened by 1 base and J by 5 bases, with 9 bases between the two germline ends. The CDR3 spans 15 residues. Germline lookup yields CDR1 SGHTA and CDR2 FQGNSA. The CDR3 here is CASSLGQGNNSPLHF. Written as DNA, the CDR3 is TGTGCCAGCAGCTTAGGGCAGGGTAATAATTCACCCCTCCACTTT.

Only a few counts were recorded for this clonotype. V and J are TRBV20-1 and TRBJ2-5; tentatively, D is TRBD2 (5 bases). CDR1 and CDR2 (germline): DFQATT, SNEGSKA (reference sequence). The CDR3 is 12 residues long. The ends were cut back, 8 bases at V and 5 bases at J, with 15 bases in the middle. CDR3 region: CSTVRVTETQYF. The DNA of the CDR3 is TGCAGTACTGTGAGGGTCACCGAGACCCAGTACTTC.

The V gene is TRBV5-8, the J gene TRBJ1-2, with D perhaps matching TRBD1 (5 bases). The CDR3 is 15 residues long. From germline, CDR1 is SGHTS and CDR2 YDEGEE. V shed 4 bases and J shed 0 bases, with 13 bases lying between them. The CDR3 DNA reads TGTGCCAGCAGCCAGTGGGACGGAGCTAACTATGGCTACACCTTC. Translation: CASSQWDGANYGYTF.

The V and J genes are TRBV11-2 and TRBJ2-7; no definite D call. Per germline, CDR1 SGHAT and CDR2 FQNNGV. Trimming removed 4 bases from V and 1 base from J, with 14 bases in between. The CDR3 has 15 amino acids. The CDR3 spells CASSSLRRVSYEQYF. CDR3 DNA sequence: TGTGCCAGCAGCTCCCTACGACGGGTATCCTACGAGCAGTACTTC. Looking up the rest from reference TRBV11-2 and TRBJ2-7 gives the full variable domain: EAGVAQSPRYKIIEKRQSVAFWCNPISGHATLYWYQQILGQGPKLLIQFQNNGVVDDSQLPKDRFSAERLKGVDSTLKIQPAKLEDSAVYLCASSSLRRVSYEQYFGPGTRLTVT.

This clonotype was found many times. This chain connects TRBV7-2 to TRBJ2-1; 7 bases are a match to TRBD1. CDR3 size: 12 residues. Germline CDR1 reads SGHTA; CDR2 reads FQGNSA. V dropped 5 bases and J dropped 8; count of bases not matched to a gene: 3. The CDR3 spells CASSEQGYEQFF. The CDR3 region has the DNA TGTGCCAGCAGCGAACAGGGGTATGAGCAGTTCTTC.